The clone carrying this T cell receptor (beta chain) appeared once. These data originate in a study of blood T cell repertoires in COVID-19. About the study: Samples came from the United States, Italy and Spain, spanning acute and convalescent COVID-19.

Authors' analysis steps: Quantification of nucleated cells was approximated via reference gene primer amplification. Profiling relied on immunoSEQ multiplex PCR, and the TCRdb table lists in-frame clones only, not all of them. The V and J calls and clone size come from that table; D and trimming were worked out from the DNA. The sample has 90,000 to 100,000 clones; 80% to 85% are singletons. Trimming removed 6 bases from V and 4 bases from J, with 15 bases in between. There are 14 residues in the CDR3. Germline CDR1 is KGHSH and CDR2 is LQKENI. The sequencing sample was made of peripheral blood. The chain is built from TRBV18 and TRBJ1-2; no firm D call. This clonotype was sampled from a man aged 55 to 70 with acute or convalescent COVID-19. CDR3 coding DNA: TGTGCCAGCTCCCCGGGAAGAGGACCCTATGGCTACACCTTC. Its translation is CASSPGRGPYGYTF.